Listed below are T cell receptor beta chains from one sample, sequenced in a study of cytomegalovirus exposure and HLA in healthy donors. The protocol was immunoSEQ multiplex PCR, while the TCRdb copy is restricted to in-frame clones and leaves out a portion. There are 90,000 to 150,000 clones in the sample; under 85% occur only once, and less than 6% lies in the top ten. Sequences were obtained from PBMCs. Every receptor here comes from a man aged 18 to 35 in good health and CMV-seropositive. CDR3s leave out the opening cysteine and the closing phenylalanine or tryptophan.

>TRBJ1-2|TRBV29-1
SVTDRGGSGGYT
>TRBJ1-2|TRBV5-1
ASSHGQGDGYT
>TRBJ1-4|TRBV7-8
ASSSPQATNEKLF
>TRBJ2-5|TRBV15
ATSRARLAGVETQY
>TRBJ1-4|TRBV6-1
ASTGGTWEKLF
>TRBJ1-1|TRBV5-5
ASSFAGIKRTEAF
>TRBJ2-3|TRBV27
ASSLISGIVDTQY
>TRBJ1-1|TRBV19
ATRGPQTEAF
>TRBJ1-5|TRBV5-1
ASSLEVGGHQPQH
>TRBJ1-5|TRBV6-5
ASSYRRGQPQH
>TRBJ1-1|TRBV12-5
ASGLRGLGAEAF
>TRBJ1-2|TRBV27
ASSLGGILPYT
>TRBJ2-3|TRBV11-2
ASSLATGTGRGDTQY
>TRBJ1-2|TRBV7-9
ASSPSPGYT
>TRBJ2-3|TRBV6-1
ASSTGSTDTQY
>TRBJ2-7|TRBV27
ASSLGTGVFEQY
>TRBJ1-1|TRBV27
ASSSRTGRITEAF
>TRBJ2-1|TRBV6-5
ASSYSPGEPYNEQF
>TRBJ2-2|TRBV5-1
ASSQTGGGTGELF
>TRBJ2-1|TRBV30
AWLQGTGGGEQF
>TRBJ1-2|TRBV28
ASMKDRIYGYT
>TRBJ1-1|TRBV11-2
ASSFSAAMNTEAF
>TRBJ2-7|TRBV30
AWSALAGRGDEQY
>TRBJ2-7|TRBV30
AWTPGVEQY
>TRBJ1-3|TRBV2
ASRRTEDTIY